The 17 T cell receptor beta chains listed next were all sequenced from one sample in a study of T cells in localized non-small cell lung cancer. Sequencing was performed with immunoSEQ multiplex PCR; in TCRdb, only in-frame clones are kept and a portion is missing. The sample records over 30,000 clones, about nine tenths being singletons. The sample consisted of peripheral blood, taken before any cancer treatment. These receptors were obtained from a man aged 35-69 years with stage I lung adenocarcinoma.

Details on this clone: Other nucleotide sequences in the sample specify the same CDR3. Here the CDR3 reads CASSPGQGVRGYTF. The CDR3 bases are TGTGCCAGCTCACCCGGACAGGGGGTGAGGGGCTACACCTTC. The chain combines TRBV18 with TRBJ1-2, with 10 positions matching TRBD1. This CDR3 is 14 amino acids long. Per the germline V gene, CDR1 is KGHSH and CDR2 is LQKENI. The V and J ends lost 3 bases and 8 bases, in that order; junction bases with no gene match: 6.

The J gene is TRBJ1-1, the V gene TRBV6-1, with D unclear. V was cut by 0 bases and J by 6 bases, with 14 bases left in between. Germline V gene lookup returns CDR1 MNHNS and CDR2 SASEGT. The CDR3 covers 15 residues. DNA for the CDR3: TGTGCCAGCAGTGAAGCGATAGGCGAGGTGGCTGAAGCTTTCTTT. This encodes CASSEAIGEVAEAFF.

This sequence joins TRBV6-6 and TRBJ1-5; D may be TRBD1 (5 bases). Germline V gene data show CDR1 as MNHNY and CDR2 as SVGAGI (reference sequence). Trimming left V 4 bases short and J 1 base short, with 14 bases between. The CDR3 has 16 amino acids. Written as DNA, the CDR3 is TGTGCCAGCAGTTCCGCCGGGGGACTGAGCAATCAGCCCCAGCATTTT. It codes for CASSSAGGLSNQPQHF.

This chain links TRBV4-1 with TRBJ1-1, with 7 positions matching TRBD1. Trimming removed 0 bases from V and 11 bases from J; junction bases left unmatched: 12. The CDR3 totals 15 residues. CDR1 and CDR2 (germline): MGHRA, YSYEKL. The CDR3 bases are TGCGCCAGCAGCCAAGAAAGACAGGGAAATTTAGGGGCTTTCTTT. Protein sequence: CASSQERQGNLGAFF.

This clone was counted only a few times. The rearrangement joins TRBV2 to TRBJ2-4; D unclear. Germline V gives CDR1 SNHLY, CDR2 FYNNEI. V was shortened by 1 base and J by 2 bases, with 9 bases between the two germline ends. The CDR3 covers 15 residues. The CDR3 nucleotides read TGTGCCAGCAGTGAAGGGGTAAACTCCAAAAACATTCAGTACTTC. Protein sequence: CASSEGVNSKNIQYF.

V gene TRBV2 combines with J gene TRBJ1-5; perhaps TRBD1 as D (6 bases). The CDR3 is made up of 16 amino acids. From germline, CDR1 is SNHLY and CDR2 FYNNEI. Trimming cost V 2 bases and J 2 bases, with 13 bases left between them. CDR3 DNA sequence: TGTGCCAGCAGTGAATCAGCAGGGGTCGGCAATCAGCCCCAGCATTTT. Translated, it gives CASSESAGVGNQPQHF. Drawing the rest from reference TRBV2 and TRBJ1-5, the complete variable domain is EPEVTQTPSHQVTQMGQEVILRCVPISNHLYFYWYRQILGQKVEFLVSFYNNEISEKSEIFDDQFSVERPDGSNFTLKIRSTKLEDSAMYFCASSESAGVGNQPQHFGDGTRLSIL.

This chain uses TRBV10-3 with TRBJ2-7; D is unresolved. The CDR3 contains 13 residues. CDR1 is ENHRY, CDR2 SYGVKD, per germline. The V gene lost 10 bases and the J gene lost 0 bases, with 13 bases spanning the gap. The CDR3 loop is CATNAGISYEQYF. DNA of the CDR3: TGTGCCACTAATGCCGGAATCTCCTACGAGCAGTACTTC.

There are a few counts of this clone. This chain links TRBV6-1 with TRBJ2-6, with unresolved D. The CDR3 covers 15 residues. V shed 0 bases and J shed 4 bases, with 7 bases lying between them. Germline lookup yields CDR1 MNHNS and CDR2 SASEGT. DNA for the CDR3: TGTGCCAGCAGTGAAGCCACCCCCGGGGCCAACGTCCTGACTTTC. This codes for CASSEATPGANVLTF.

This chain links TRBV2 with TRBJ2-5, with 10 positions matching TRBD1. The CDR3 runs 15 residues. The germline V gene encodes CDR1 SNHLY and CDR2 FYNNEI. J was trimmed by 6 bases and V by 6 bases; bases with no gene match: 10. In DNA form, the CDR3 reads TGTGCCAGCAGCGGGGGACAGGGGTTTGGTCAGACCCAGTACTTC. Encoded protein: CASSGGQGFGQTQYF.

The chain uses TRBV9 and TRBJ2-3, with D unclear. Germline V gene sequence: CDR1 SGDLS, CDR2 YYNGEE. Trimming cost V 3 bases and J 2 bases, with 7 bases left between them. The CDR3 is 13 amino acids. The CDR3 loop is CASSEPFTDTQYF. In nucleotides, the CDR3 is TGTGCCAGCAGCGAACCATTCACAGATACGCAGTATTTT.

This chain connects TRBV6-5 to TRBJ1-2; D call uncertain. V was cut by 0 bases and J by 0 bases, with 8 bases left in between. This CDR3 has 15 residues. CDR1 and CDR2 from the germline V gene are MNHEY and SVGAGI. The CDR3 DNA reads as TGTGCCAGCAGTTACTCGACATCCACTAACTATGGCTACACCTTC. Translating gives CASSYSTSTNYGYTF.

This clone was counted a single time. This rearrangement joins TRBV4-1 to TRBJ2-2; D is undetermined. Germline CDR1 and CDR2: MGHRA and YSYEKL. Trimming cost V 1 base and J 5 bases, with 5 bases left between them. The CDR3 has 13 residues. In nucleotides, the CDR3 is TGCGCCAGCAGCCAAGCGGGTACCGGGGAGCTGTTTTTT. Amino acids: CASSQAGTGELFF.

The chain recombines TRBV5-5 with TRBJ2-7; TRBD1 matches at 12 bases. Germline values: CDR1 SGHKS, CDR2 YYEKEE (reference sequence). Unmatched junction bases numbered 5, after V lost 0 bases and J lost 7 bases. This CDR3 spans 15 amino acids. As DNA, the CDR3 is TGTGCCAGCAGCTTGGAGGGACAGGGGGCATGGGAGCAGTACTTC. It translates to CASSLEGQGAWEQYF.

This chain links TRBV30 with TRBJ1-2; 7 bases align to TRBD1. Per germline, CDR1 GTSNPN and CDR2 SVGIG (reference sequence). Losses at the gene ends were 5 bases for V and 5 bases for J; bases not matched to a gene: 8. CDR3 length: 13 amino acids. The CDR3 DNA is TGTGCCTGGGCGAGACAGGGTTCTTATGGCTACACCTTC. Translation: CAWARQGSYGYTF.

DNA of the CDR3: TGTGCCAGCAGTCTAGGGACAGGGATCTCCTACGAGCAGTACTTC. Translated, it gives CASSLGTGISYEQYF. This chain uses TRBV7-8 with TRBJ2-7, with TRBD1 matching over 9 bases. The CDR3 spans 15 residues. CDR1 is SGHVS and CDR2 is FQNEAQ in the germline V gene. J was trimmed by 0 bases and V by 6 bases; bases with no gene match: 6. The full variable domain, its missing parts supplied by reference TRBV7-8 and TRBJ2-7, is GAGVSQSPRYKVAKRGQDVALRCDPISGHVSLFWYQQALGQGPEFLTYFQNEAQLDKSGLPSDRFFAERPEGSVSTLKIQRTQQEDSAVYLCASSLGTGISYEQYFGPGTRLTVT.

V and J are TRBV2 and TRBJ1-1; D unclear. Trimming stripped 7 bases from V and 5 bases from J, with 5 bases between. Germline CDR1 is SNHLY and CDR2 is FYNNEI. This CDR3 region has 10 residues. The CDR3 DNA follows: TGTGCCAGCATGAGTACTGAAGCTTTCTTT. Protein product: CASMSTEAFF.

This clone was detected once. The chain uses TRBV9 and TRBJ2-7; D is possibly TRBD2 (6 bases). V dropped 0 bases and J dropped 7 bases, with 17 bases sitting between them. This CDR3 region has 15 residues. Germline V lookup: CDR1 SGDLS, CDR2 YYNGEE. Here the CDR3 reads CASSVESAGTGEQYF. CDR3 in DNA: TGTGCCAGCAGCGTAGAATCGGCGGGGACGGGGGAGCAGTACTTC.